This is a list of T cell receptor beta chains from one sample in a study of shared clonotypes between healthy human individuals. Profiling relied on immunoSEQ multiplex PCR, and the TCRdb table lists in-frame clones only, not all of them. The table lists about 1.1 million clones, about four fifths of them singletons, with 0.55% to 0.7% in the top ten. Material: memory CD4+ T cells from PBMCs. The receptors derive from a man between 18 and 29 years old in good health. Some clones in this sample may be carry-over from other donors' samples. Each CDR3 is given without its conserved first and last residue.

V gene	J gene	CDR3 protein
TRBV19	TRBJ2-4	ASRRGLAQNIQY
TRBV7-2	TRBJ1-5	ASSLVTGTNQPQH
TRBV28	TRBJ1-5	ATYGTGGNQPQH
TRBV9	TRBJ2-1	ASSVDGLAGTEQF
TRBV18	TRBJ1-2	ASSPSSGQDIYGYT
TRBV28	TRBJ1-5	ASSRRRPHQPQH
TRBV6-1	TRBJ1-1	ASRELIGTEAF
TRBV28	TRBJ1-2	ASSLSGRASGGYT
TRBV7-3	TRBJ2-4	ASSDDRGVSQY
TRBV7-6	TRBJ2-3	ASSSGTSRDTQY
TRBV11-1	TRBJ2-7	ASRRPGALYEQY
TRBV7-2	TRBJ2-6	ASSFMGFGANVLT
TRBV25-1	TRBJ1-5	ASSFGADQPQH
TRBV5-6	TRBJ1-1	ASSFRGNAEAF
TRBV7-2	TRBJ1-2	ASSLVLGGDYGYT
TRBV7-2	TRBJ2-5	ASSAAPGTSGIQETQY
TRBV5-1	TRBJ2-7	ASSFSSGPTYEQY
TRBV7-2	TRBJ2-1	ASSLQPGGGYNEQF
TRBV28	TRBJ1-2	ASSLVGGMKGYT
TRBV27	TRBJ2-7	ASSPRGGALYEQY
TRBV18	TRBJ1-4	ASSQGTNEKLF
TRBV28	TRBJ2-7	ASTGAGYEQY
TRBV11-2	TRBJ2-1	ASSLGRTSGLYNEQF
TRBV7-2	TRBJ1-1	ASSFLTNTEAF
TRBV5-6	TRBJ2-2	ASSLVSAGELF
TRBV9	TRBJ1-1	ASSVRAMNTEAF
TRBV28	TRBJ1-5	ASSPQGRGDQPQH
TRBV28	TRBJ2-5	ASTLRQVQETQY
TRBV6-5	TRBJ1-1	ASTLDRMNTEAF
TRBV27	TRBJ1-5	ASSPDSNQPQH
TRBV28	TRBJ2-7	ASSLSDGTAGKQY
TRBV11-2	TRBJ2-1	ASSVGLAEHNEQF
TRBV28	TRBJ2-3	ASSPGQGGTDTQY
TRBV7-3	TRBJ2-5	ASSFGREETQY
TRBV2	TRBJ1-1	ASRATGVTEAF
TRBV5-4	TRBJ2-7	ASSLGEGLAEYEQY
TRBV2	TRBJ1-1	ASSEDRGRWTEAF
TRBV28	TRBJ1-4	ASSWDHGNEKLF
TRBV6-5	TRBJ2-2	ASSWTGSDTGELF
TRBV5-1	TRBJ2-1	ASSSRTSGNNEQF
TRBV20-1	-	ILDRGHEQY
TRBV7-3	TRBJ2-1	ASRVAGETGNEQF
TRBV5-1	TRBJ2-7	ASSLGGTANYEQY
TRBV5-1	TRBJ2-2	ASSLGAGYTGELF
TRBV6-1	TRBJ1-2	ASSEGRGLWGGYT
TRBV18	TRBJ1-2	ASSPEDGKFYGYT
TRBV9	TRBJ2-3	ASSSSGRAPDTQY
TRBV23-1	TRBJ1-5	ARGGDQPQH
TRBV7-3	TRBJ2-1	ASSLRDRDNEQF
TRBV7-2	TRBJ2-2	ASRIAGGTGNTGELF
TRBV19	TRBJ2-7	ASSTRTGNYEQY
TRBV29-1	TRBJ1-2	SGRGDSGYT
TRBV28	TRBJ2-5	ASSLDRVGETQY